These T cell receptor beta chains were read from a single sample in a study of blood T cell repertoires in COVID-19. Repertoires were generated with immunoSEQ multiplex PCR, while TCRdb's copy carries only in-frame clones and drops some. Of tens of thousands of clones detected, less than 95% appear once; the ten largest clones hold 2.3%. Source material: peripheral blood. The receptor source for this set is a human donor with active COVID-19. The donor label of this sample is uncertain. Both conserved end residues are part of each CDR3. Each record gives: J gene, D gene, V gene, clone size, CDR3 length, CDR3 DNA, CDR3 protein. The D gene is left open where the match is weak. Size values are once, few and many counts, or a class for expanded clones, and some rows have none.

TRBJ1-1 NA TRBV7-3 NA 14 TGTGCCAGCAGCTTGGGGGGGTCCAATAGAGGAGCTTTCTTT CASSLGGSNRGAFF
TRBJ2-7 NA TRBV5-1 NA 16 TGCGCCAGCAGCTTGCTCCCCATAGGGGTTTTGGGGGAGCAGTACTTC CASSLLPIGVLGEQYF
TRBJ1-6 NA TRBV7-9 NA 17 TGTGCCAGCAGCCCTCCGGGGTCGAGCTCCTATAATTCACCCCTCCACTTT CASSPPGSSSYNSPLHF
TRBJ2-7 NA TRBV10-2 NA 12 TGCGCCAGCAGTGAGTCCCAGCGAGAGCAGTACTTC CASSESQREQYF
TRBJ2-6 NA TRBV7-6 NA 17 TGTGCCAGCAGCTTAGCGCACGGGGGATCTGGGGCCAACGTCCTGACTTTC CASSLAHGGSGANVLTF
TRBJ2-5 NA TRBV3-1/TRBV3-2 NA 14 TGTGCCAGCAGCCAAGTGTCTAGTCAAGAGACCCAGTACTTC CASSQVSSQETQYF
TRBJ1-2 NA TRBV5-4 NA 13 TGTGCCAGCAGCCCCGACACGGTTTGGGGCTACACCTTC CASSPDTVWGYTF
TRBJ1-2 TRBD1 TRBV20-1 NA 15 TGCAGTGCTAGTCGGGGAACAGGGGGGAGTGATGGCTACACCTTC CSASRGTGGSDGYTF
TRBJ2-1 TRBD1 TRBV18 NA 16 TGTGCCAGCTCACCAAACCAGGGGGCCTCACTGGATGAGCAGTTCTTC CASSPNQGASLDEQFF
TRBJ1-1 NA TRBV7-8 once 16 TGTGCCAGCAGCTTAGCGCGGATGGGGAGGCGAACTGAAGCTTTCTTT CASSLARMGRRTEAFF
TRBJ2-3 TRBD1 TRBV29-1 NA 12 TGCAGCGGTGGACAGGGGGCAAATACGCAGTATTTT CSGGQGANTQYF
TRBJ2-3 NA TRBV11-2 NA 18 TGTGCCAGCAGCTTCATGCTAACAGGGAAGTTGGGCACAGATACGCAGTATTTT CASSFMLTGKLGTDTQYF
TRBJ1-5 TRBD1 TRBV7-9 NA 14 TGTGCCAGCAGCCAGGGGACAGTGTATCAGCCCCAGCATTTT CASSQGTVYQPQHF
TRBJ2-7 NA TRBV5-1 NA 18 TGCGCCAGCAGCTTGGCCCCGGGGGGCGCACCGGGGGTAAACGAGCAGTACTTC CASSLAPGGAPGVNEQYF
TRBJ1-3 TRBD1 TRBV19 NA 18 TGTGCCAGTAGTACAAGGGACAGGGGTGATCTCTCTGGAAACACCATATATTTT CASSTRDRGDLSGNTIYF
TRBJ1-3 NA TRBV28 NA 16 TGTGCCAGCAGCTTCCCCGGACAGAACTCTGGAAACACCATATATTTT CASSFPGQNSGNTIYF
TRBJ2-1 TRBD1 TRBV6-4 NA 14 TGTGCCAGCAGTTCCGGGACAGGGGGCACTGAGCAGTTCTTC CASSSGTGGTEQFF
TRBJ2-1 NA TRBV15 NA 16 TGTGCCACCAGCAGAGATCCGGCGGGGTCTCTCCATGAGCAGTTCTTC CATSRDPAGSLHEQFF
TRBJ2-2 TRBD1 TRBV2 NA 17 TGTGCCAGCAGTGGTACCCAGGGGGCACTCCTCACCGGGGAGCTGTTTTTT CASSGTQGALLTGELFF
TRBJ1-2 TRBD1 TRBV5-1 NA 14 TGCGCCAGCAACCCGGGACAGGGGGGTTATGGCTACACCTTC CASNPGQGGYGYTF
TRBJ2-7 TRBD2 TRBV10-2 NA 16 TGCGCCAGCAGTAGCCGACTAGCGGGGGAATCCTACGAGCAGTACTTC CASSSRLAGESYEQYF
TRBJ1-3 TRBD1 TRBV2 few 14 TGTGCCTGGGACAGGGGGGTCTCTGGAAACACCATATATTTT CAWDRGVSGNTIYF
TRBJ2-7 TRBD1 TRBV5-1 NA 14 TGCGCCAGCAGCCCACGACAGGGGGCCTACGAGCAGTACTTC CASSPRQGAYEQYF
TRBJ2-7 NA TRBV4-3 NA 15 TGCGCCAGCAGCCAAGATCTTGCGCAGGGAGGCGAGCAGTACTTC CASSQDLAQGGEQYF
TRBJ2-1 TRBD1 TRBV9 NA 15 TGTGCCAGCAGCCCAGGACAGGGTAGGGTAGACGAGCAGTTCTTC CASSPGQGRVDEQFF
TRBJ2-1 NA TRBV7-6 NA 13 TGTGCCAGCAGCCCCCGCTCCTACAATGAGCAGTTCTTC CASSPRSYNEQFF
TRBJ2-7 NA TRBV21-1 NA 18 TGTGCCAGCAGCAGAGATGACAGGGTCGTCACTTATAACTACGAGCAGTACTTC CASSRDDRVVTYNYEQYF
TRBJ1-5 NA TRBV25-1 NA 16 TGTGCCAGCAGTGAAGAGGCACCCGCCAGCAATCAGCCCCAGCATTTT CASSEEAPASNQPQHF
TRBJ2-5 NA TRBV2 NA 14 TGTGCCAGCAGCCCCAGGTCCCCGGCGGAGACCCAGTACTTC CASSPRSPAETQYF
TRBJ2-1 TRBD2 TRBV30 NA 17 TGTGCCTGGAGTGTAATTGTAGGGCTAGCGGTACGGGATGAGCAGTTCTTC CAWSVIVGLAVRDEQFF
TRBJ2-2 NA TRBV12-3/TRBV12-4 NA 13 TGTGCCAGCACCCTTTGGAACACCGGGGAGCTGTTTTTT CASTLWNTGELFF
TRBJ2-3 TRBD2 TRBV5-1 once 13 TGCGCCAGCAGCTGGGGGACTAGCGGGGACCAGTATTTT CASSWGTSGDQYF
TRBJ2-5 TRBD2 TRBV12-3/TRBV12-4 NA 13 TGTGCCAGCAGGCAGCGGGGGGGAGAGACCCAGTACTTC CASRQRGGETQYF
TRBJ1-2 TRBD1 TRBV28 NA 13 TGTGCCAGCAGTGGAACCGGGACAGATGGCTACACCTTC CASSGTGTDGYTF
TRBJ2-7 TRBD2 TRBV6-6 NA 15 TGTGCCAGCAGTTACTCCGCGGGGGACCCCTACGAGCAGTACTTC CASSYSAGDPYEQYF
TRBJ2-7 TRBD1 TRBV6-1 NA 16 TGTGCCAGCAGTGGCCACCGGGACAGGGCCTCCTACGAGCAGTACTTC CASSGHRDRASYEQYF
TRBJ2-3 TRBD2 TRBV2 NA 16 TGTGCCAGCAGGGGCAGACTAGCGGGGGGATCAGATACGCAGTATTTT CASRGRLAGGSDTQYF
TRBJ2-3 NA TRBV4-1 few 15 TGCGCCAGCAGCCAAGTAATAGTCGGGGAGGAACGTAGGTATTTT CASSQVIVGEERRYF
TRBJ2-7 NA TRBV6-6 NA 12 TGTGCCAGCAGTACCCTGGGCCACGAGCAGTACTTC CASSTLGHEQYF
TRBJ2-3 NA TRBV24-1 NA 13 TGTGCCACCAGTTCAGGTCTCACAGATACGCAGTATTTT CATSSGLTDTQYF
TRBJ1-6 NA TRBV15 NA 14 TGTGCCACCAGCAGAGGCCCAGATAATTCACCCCTCCACTTT CATSRGPDNSPLHF
TRBJ2-3 NA TRBV4-1 NA 14 TGCGCCAGCAGCCAAGGAGTCTACACAGATACGCAGTATTTT CASSQGVYTDTQYF
TRBJ2-1 TRBD1 TRBV9 NA 15 TGTGCCAGCAGCGTAGACGGGACAGGGAACAATGAGCAGTTCTTC CASSVDGTGNNEQFF
TRBJ2-3 NA TRBV19 NA 13 TGTGCCAGTAGTATCCCGCCCGGGGATACGCAGTATTTT CASSIPPGDTQYF
TRBJ2-3 NA TRBV19 NA 15 TGTGCCAGTACCCTTGGTATAGCGAGCACAGATACGCAGTATTTT CASTLGIASTDTQYF